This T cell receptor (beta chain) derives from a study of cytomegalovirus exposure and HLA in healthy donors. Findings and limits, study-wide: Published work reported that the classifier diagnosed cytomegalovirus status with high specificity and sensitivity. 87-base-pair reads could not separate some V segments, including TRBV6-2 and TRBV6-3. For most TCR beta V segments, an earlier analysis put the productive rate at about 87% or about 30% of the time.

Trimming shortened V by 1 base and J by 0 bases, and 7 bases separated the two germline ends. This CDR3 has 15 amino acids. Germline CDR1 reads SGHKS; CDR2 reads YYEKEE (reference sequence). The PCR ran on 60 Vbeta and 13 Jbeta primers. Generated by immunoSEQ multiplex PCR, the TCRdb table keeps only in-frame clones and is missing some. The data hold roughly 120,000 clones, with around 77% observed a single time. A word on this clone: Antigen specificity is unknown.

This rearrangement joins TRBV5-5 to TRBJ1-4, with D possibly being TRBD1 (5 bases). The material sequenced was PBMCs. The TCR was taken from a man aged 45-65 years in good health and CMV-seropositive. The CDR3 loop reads CASSLYRPTNEKLFF. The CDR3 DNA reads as TGTGCCAGCAGCTTGTACAGGCCAACTAATGAAAAACTGTTTTTT. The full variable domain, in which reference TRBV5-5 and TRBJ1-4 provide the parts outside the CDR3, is DAGVTQSPTHLIKTRGQQVTLRCSPISGHKSVSWYQQVLGQGPQFIFQYYEKEERGRGNFPDRFSARQFPNYSSELNVNALLLGDSALYLCASSLYRPTNEKLFFGSGTQLSVL.